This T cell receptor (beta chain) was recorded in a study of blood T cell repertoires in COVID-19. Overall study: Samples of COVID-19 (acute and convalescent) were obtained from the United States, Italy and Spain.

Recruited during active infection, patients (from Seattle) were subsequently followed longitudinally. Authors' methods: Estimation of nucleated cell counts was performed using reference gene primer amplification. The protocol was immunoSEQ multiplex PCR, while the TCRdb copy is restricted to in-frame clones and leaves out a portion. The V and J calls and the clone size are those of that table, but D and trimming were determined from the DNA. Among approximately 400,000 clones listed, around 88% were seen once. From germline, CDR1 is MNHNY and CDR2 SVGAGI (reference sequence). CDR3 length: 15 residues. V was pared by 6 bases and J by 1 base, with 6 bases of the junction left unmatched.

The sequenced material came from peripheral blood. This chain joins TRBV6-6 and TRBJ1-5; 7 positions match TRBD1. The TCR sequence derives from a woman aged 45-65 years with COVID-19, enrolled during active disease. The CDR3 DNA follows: TGTGCCAGCAGCAGCCGGGACAGAAGCAATCAGCCCCAGCATTTT. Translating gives CASSSRDRSNQPQHF.